This passage covers 15 T cell receptor beta chains from one sample sequenced in a study of shared clonotypes between healthy human individuals. Using immunoSEQ multiplex PCR, the repertoire was profiled, and TCRdb retains in-frame clones only, with some absent. The profile shows 500,000 to 550,000 clones, more than 95% of them singletons. Input material: naive CD4+ T cells sorted from blood. Subset denoted: CD45RA+ positively selected. These receptor sequences come from a woman under 40 in good health.

V and J are TRBV4-1 and TRBJ2-1; 15 positions match TRBD2. V shed 1 base and J 7 bases; nucleotides not matched to a gene: 5. Germline values: CDR1 MGHRA, CDR2 YSYEKL. This CDR3 region has 17 residues. The CDR3 is CASSQGGGLAGGNEQFF. CDR3 in DNA: TGCGCCAGCAGCCAAGGAGGGGGACTAGCGGGAGGTAATGAGCAGTTCTTC.

Here the CDR3 reads CASSLGGSSSYNEQFF. Written as DNA, the CDR3 is TGTGCCAGCAGCCTCGGGGGATCTAGCTCCTACAATGAGCAGTTCTTC. This chain links TRBV5-4 with TRBJ2-1, with TRBD2 as a possible D gene (6 bases). V lost 4 bases, J lost 0 bases, and 14 bases lay in between. The CDR3 runs 16 residues. The germline gives CDR1 SGHNT, CDR2 YYREEE (reference sequence).

A word on this clone: The identical CDR3 is also encoded by other nucleotide sequences in the sample. For the CDR3, the DNA is TGTGCCAGCAGTTCCCGAGATGGCTACACCTTC. Amino acid sequence: CASSSRDGYTF. The chain has TRBV27 and TRBJ1-2; no clear D. In germline, CDR1 is MNHEY, CDR2 SMNVEV (reference sequence). V lost 4 bases, J lost 6 bases, and 6 bases lay in between. This CDR3 spans 11 amino acids.

J is TRBJ1-5 and V is TRBV19, with D maybe TRBD1 (6 bases). V was shortened by 6 bases and J by 3 bases, with 15 bases between the two germline ends. CDR1 LNHDA and CDR2 SQIVND come from the germline V gene (reference sequence). The CDR3 runs to 15 residues. DNA for the CDR3: TGTGCCAGTAGCCGGGACATGGCCCCCAATCAGCCCCAGCATTTT. Residues: CASSRDMAPNQPQHF.

J is TRBJ2-7 and V is TRBV2, with TRBD2 matching over 13 bases. Germline V lookup: CDR1 SNHLY, CDR2 FYNNEI. Losses at the gene ends were 6 bases for V and 2 bases for J; bases not matched to a gene: 10. The CDR3 length is 17 residues. CDR3 DNA sequence: TGTGCCAGCAGCCAAGGACTAGCGGGAGCTGGGGCCTACGAGCAGTACTTC. This gives the protein CASSQGLAGAGAYEQYF.

In regard to this clone: The sample contains more than one DNA sequence encoding this CDR3. The rearrangement links TRBV5-1 to TRBJ2-7; 8 bases align to TRBD1. V gave up 2 bases and J gave up 4 bases; unmatched junction bases: 8. Germline V gene data show CDR1 as SGHRS and CDR2 as YFSETQ. There are 15 residues in the CDR3. The CDR3 nucleotides are TGCGCCAGCAGCTTTGGTCAGGGGGCTAGGTACGAGCAGTACTTC. Translating gives CASSFGQGARYEQYF.

The V gene is TRBV6-5, the J gene TRBJ2-5, with 9 nucleotides matching TRBD1. The CDR3 is 16 residues long. Germline V gene data show CDR1 as MNHEY and CDR2 as SVGAGI. Trimming took 0 bases from V and 0 from J; bases not matched to a gene: 2. CDR3: CASSYSWTGDQETQYF. CDR3 DNA sequence: TGTGCCAGCAGTTACTCGTGGACAGGGGACCAAGAGACCCAGTACTTC.

The CDR3 sequence is CASNRTPGYGYTF. The CDR3 coding sequence is TGTGCCAGCAACCGGACACCTGGCTATGGCTACACCTTC. The chain has TRBV28 and TRBJ1-2; D may be TRBD1 (5 bases). The CDR3 contains 13 residues. From germline, CDR1 is MDHEN and CDR2 SYDVKM. Trimming pared 7 bases from V and 4 bases from J, leaving 13 bases between.

The V gene is TRBV25-1, the J gene TRBJ2-2, with D hard to call. The CDR3 contains 14 residues. V lost 1 base, J lost 3 bases, and 6 bases lay in between. Germline V gives CDR1 MGHDK, CDR2 SYGVNS. In DNA, the CDR3 is TGTGCCAGCAGTGAATCTGGCCACACCGGGGAGCTGTTTTTT. Protein product: CASSESGHTGELFF.

The chain recombines TRBV28 with TRBJ1-2; no reliable D call. The germline V gene encodes CDR1 MDHEN and CDR2 SYDVKM. The CDR3 runs 13 residues. V was clipped by 5 bases and J by 7 bases, with 14 bases between them. In DNA form, the CDR3 reads TGTGCCAGCAGTGGGCTAGAGGTAACTGGCTACACCTTC. Translating it yields CASSGLEVTGYTF.

The chain employs TRBV5-5 and TRBJ2-2, with a possible D match to TRBD1 (6 bases). This CDR3 is 16 amino acids long. Trimming stripped 4 bases from V and 8 bases from J, with 21 bases between. Looked up from germline, CDR1 is SGHKS and CDR2 is YYEKEE (reference sequence). The CDR3 coding sequence is TGTGCCAGCAGCCCTCAATTCGACAGGAAGGTTGGGGAGCTGTTTTTT. Encoded protein: CASSPQFDRKVGELFF. Complete variable domain (other parts from reference TRBV5-5 and TRBJ2-2): DAGVTQSPTHLIKTRGQQVTLRCSPISGHKSVSWYQQVLGQGPQFIFQYYEKEERGRGNFPDRFSARQFPNYSSELNVNALLLGDSALYLCASSPQFDRKVGELFFGEGSRLTVL.

The gene calls are TRBV29-1 and TRBJ1-1; 8 bases are a match to TRBD1. The CDR3 totals 13 residues. The J segment lost 5 bases and the V segment lost 4 bases, leaving 6 bases of the junction unmatched. Germline V gene lookup returns CDR1 SQVTM and CDR2 ANQGSEA. In nucleotides, the CDR3 is TGCAGCGTTGCGTCAGGGGGCGAGACTGAAGCTTTCTTT. This encodes CSVASGGETEAFF.

J is TRBJ2-7 and V is TRBV6-1; D is unclear. This CDR3 spans 11 amino acids. V was shortened by 2 bases and J by 6 bases, with 5 bases between the two germline ends. Per the germline V gene, CDR1 is MNHNS and CDR2 is SASEGT. DNA for the CDR3: TGTGCCAGCAGTGAAATCCGCGAGCAGTACTTC. Protein: CASSEIREQYF.

This chain links TRBV10-3 with TRBJ2-5, with 8 bases matching TRBD1. The closer fit of TRBJ2-7 to the DNA end suggests the J call may be wrong. The CDR3 extends over 14 amino acids. Germline-derived CDR1 and CDR2 are ENHRY and SYGVKD. The chain's CDR3 is CAITKLTGGYEQYF. As DNA, the CDR3 is TGTGCCATCACTAAACTCACAGGGGGCTACGAGCAGTACTTC.

This chain joins TRBV5-1 and TRBJ2-1; D is unresolved. The germline gives CDR1 SGHRS, CDR2 YFSETQ. The ends were cut back, 2 bases at V and 5 bases at J, with 11 bases in the middle. The CDR3 spans 14 residues. The CDR3 DNA follows: TGCGCCAGCAGCTTTCTCGGCGAAAACAATGAGCAGTTCTTC. This codes for CASSFLGENNEQFF.